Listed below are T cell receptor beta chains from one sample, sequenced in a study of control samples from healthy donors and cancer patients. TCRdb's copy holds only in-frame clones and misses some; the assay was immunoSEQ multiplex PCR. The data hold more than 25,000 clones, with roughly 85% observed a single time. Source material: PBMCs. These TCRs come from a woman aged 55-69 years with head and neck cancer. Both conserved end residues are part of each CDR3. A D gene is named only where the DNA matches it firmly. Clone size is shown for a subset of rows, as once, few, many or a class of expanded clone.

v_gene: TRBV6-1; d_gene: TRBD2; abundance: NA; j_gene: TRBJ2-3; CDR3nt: TGTGCCAGCAGTGAAGTTAGCGGGAGGCCAGATACGCAGTATTTT; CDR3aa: CASSEVSGRPDTQYF
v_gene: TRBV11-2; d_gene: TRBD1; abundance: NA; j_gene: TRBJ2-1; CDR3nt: TGTGCCAGCAGCGTACTGACAGGGTGGGCAAATGAGCAGTTCTTC; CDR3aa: CASSVLTGWANEQFF
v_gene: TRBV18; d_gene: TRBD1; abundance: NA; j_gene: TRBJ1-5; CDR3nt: TGTGCCAGCTCACCACTCCAGGGGGCAAGTCAGCCCCAGCATTTT; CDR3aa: CASSPLQGASQPQHF
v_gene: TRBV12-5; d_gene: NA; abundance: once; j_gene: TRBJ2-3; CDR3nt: TGTGCTAGTGGCCGAGAGACCACAGATACGCAGTATTTT; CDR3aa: CASGRETTDTQYF
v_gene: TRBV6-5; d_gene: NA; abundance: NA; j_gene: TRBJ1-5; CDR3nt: TGTGCCAGCACAGGTGGGCAGCACCAGCCCCAGCATTTT; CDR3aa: CASTGGQHQPQHF
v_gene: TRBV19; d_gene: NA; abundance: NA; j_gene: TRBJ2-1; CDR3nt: TGTGCCAGTAGCTCCGGGACAACTTCCTACAATGAGCAGTTCTTC; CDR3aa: CASSSGTTSYNEQFF
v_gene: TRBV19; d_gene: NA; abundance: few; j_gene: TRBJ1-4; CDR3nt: TGTGCCAGTAGTTCCAGACGGGTTGCAGCTAATGAAAAACTGTTTTTT; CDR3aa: CASSSRRVAANEKLFF
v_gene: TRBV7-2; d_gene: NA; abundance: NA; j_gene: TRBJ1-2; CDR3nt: TGTGCCAGCAGCCCGGGGACGGGTGCTAACTATGGCTACACCTTC; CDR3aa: CASSPGTGANYGYTF
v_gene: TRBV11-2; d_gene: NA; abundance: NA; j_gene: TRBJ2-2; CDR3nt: TGTGCCAGCAGCGTAGGACAGTACACCGGGGAGCTGTTTTTT; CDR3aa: CASSVGQYTGELFF
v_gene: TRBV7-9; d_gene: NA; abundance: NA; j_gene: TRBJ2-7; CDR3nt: TGTGCCAGCAGCTTAAGTTCCGAGCAGTACTTC; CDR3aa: CASSLSSEQYF
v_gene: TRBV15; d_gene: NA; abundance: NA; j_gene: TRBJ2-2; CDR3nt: TGTGCCACCAGCAGAGATGAGCATAGAGGGTCTAACACCGGGGAGCTGTTTTTT; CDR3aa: CATSRDEHRGSNTGELFF
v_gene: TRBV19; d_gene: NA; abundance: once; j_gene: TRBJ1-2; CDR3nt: TGTGCCAGTAGGGACATTCTTAAGCCTCCTAACTATGGCTACACCTTC; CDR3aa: CASRDILKPPNYGYTF
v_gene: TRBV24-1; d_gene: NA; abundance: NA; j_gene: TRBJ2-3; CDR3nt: TGTGCCACCGGGCCAGCGAAATTGACAGATACGCAGTATTTT; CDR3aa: CATGPAKLTDTQYF
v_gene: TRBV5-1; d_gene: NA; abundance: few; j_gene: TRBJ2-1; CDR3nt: TGCGCCAGCAGTTTTACGACAGGAGGGGTTAGCCATGAGCAGTTCTTC; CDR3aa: CASSFTTGGVSHEQFF
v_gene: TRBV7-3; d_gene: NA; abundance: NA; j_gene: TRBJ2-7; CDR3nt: TGTGCCAGCAGCCCCGGGACGGGAACCTACGAGCAGTACTTC; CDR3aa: CASSPGTGTYEQYF
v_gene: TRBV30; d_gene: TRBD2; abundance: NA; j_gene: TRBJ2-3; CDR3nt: TGTGCCTGGAAACTAGCGGGAGCGGGGACGCAGTATTTT; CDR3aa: CAWKLAGAGTQYF
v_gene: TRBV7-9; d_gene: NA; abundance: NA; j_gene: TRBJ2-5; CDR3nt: TGTGCCAGCAGCTTGGTGGAGATTCAAGAGACCCAGTACTTC; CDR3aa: CASSLVEIQETQYF
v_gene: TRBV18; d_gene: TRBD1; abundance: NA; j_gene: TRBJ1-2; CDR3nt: TGTGCCAGCTCACCCGGGACAGGGGGCACAGGCTATGGCTACACCTTC; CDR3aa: CASSPGTGGTGYGYTF
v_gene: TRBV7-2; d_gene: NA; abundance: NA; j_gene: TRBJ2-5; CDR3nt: TGTGCCAGCAGCTCCGCGGAGACCCAGTACTTC; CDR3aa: CASSSAETQYF